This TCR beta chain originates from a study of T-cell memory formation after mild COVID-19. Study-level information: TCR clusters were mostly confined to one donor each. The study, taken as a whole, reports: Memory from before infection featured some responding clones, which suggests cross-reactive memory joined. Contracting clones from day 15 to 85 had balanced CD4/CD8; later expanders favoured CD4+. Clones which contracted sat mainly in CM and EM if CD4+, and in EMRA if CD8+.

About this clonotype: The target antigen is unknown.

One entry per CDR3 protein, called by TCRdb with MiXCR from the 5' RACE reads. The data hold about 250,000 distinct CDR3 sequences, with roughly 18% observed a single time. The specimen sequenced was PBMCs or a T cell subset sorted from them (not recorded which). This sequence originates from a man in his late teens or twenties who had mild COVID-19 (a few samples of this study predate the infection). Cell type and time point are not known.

The CDR3 protein is CASSPTLGVGNEQFF. The CDR3 DNA follows: TGTGCCAGCAGTCCTACCCTGGGGGTGGGGAATGAGCAGTTCTTC. The rearrangement links TRBV12-3 or TRBV12-4 to TRBJ2-1; D may be TRBD1 or TRBD2 (5 bases each). V dropped 5 bases and J dropped 7 bases, with 18 bases sitting between them. There are 15 residues in the CDR3.